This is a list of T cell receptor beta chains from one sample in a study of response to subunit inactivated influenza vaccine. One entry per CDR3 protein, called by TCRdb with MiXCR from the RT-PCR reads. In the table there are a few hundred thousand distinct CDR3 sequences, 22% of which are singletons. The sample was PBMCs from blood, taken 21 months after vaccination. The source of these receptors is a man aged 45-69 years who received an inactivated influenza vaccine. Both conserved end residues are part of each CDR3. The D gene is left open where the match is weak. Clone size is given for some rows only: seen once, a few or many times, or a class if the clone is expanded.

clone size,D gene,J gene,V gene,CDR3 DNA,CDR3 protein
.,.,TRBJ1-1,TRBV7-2,TGTGCCAGCAGCTTAGATCGCCGTGAAGCTTTCTTT,CASSLDRREAFF
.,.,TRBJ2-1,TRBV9,TGTGCCAGCAGGGACTCAGACACGAGCTCCTACAATGAGCAGTTCTTC,CASRDSDTSSYNEQFF
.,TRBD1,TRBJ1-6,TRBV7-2,TGTGCCAGCAGCCGGACAGGTCGCTTGTCACCCCTCCACTTT,CASSRTGRLSPLHF
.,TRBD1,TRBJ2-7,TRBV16,TGTGCCAGCAGCCAAAGGACAGGGTGGATCGAGGAGTACTTC,CASSQRTGWIEEYF
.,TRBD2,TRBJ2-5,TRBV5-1,TGCGCCAGCAGCTTGGAAGGTTGGCGGGAGGGCCCCAGAGAGACCCAGTACTTC,CASSLEGWREGPRETQYF
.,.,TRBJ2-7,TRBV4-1,TGCGCCAGCAGCCAAGTGTGGGGGGTCTACGAGCAGTACTTC,CASSQVWGVYEQYF
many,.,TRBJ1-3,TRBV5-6,TGTGCCAGCAGCCTTTTTGGTGGCTCTGGAAACACCATATATTTT,CASSLFGGSGNTIYF
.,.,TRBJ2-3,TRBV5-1,TGCGCCAGCAGCTTGTGGTCGGACTACAGCACAGATACGCAGTATTTT,CASSLWSDYSTDTQYF
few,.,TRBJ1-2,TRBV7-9,TGTGCCAGCAGCTTAGCGCCCAGCTCGTATGGCTACACCTTC,CASSLAPSSYGYTF
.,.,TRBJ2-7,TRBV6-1,TGTGCCAGCAGTGAAGCAGGCCCTACCTACGAGCAGTACTTC,CASSEAGPTYEQYF
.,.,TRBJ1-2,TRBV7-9,TGTGCCAGCAGCTTAGATTTATGGGGTTCCATCTATGGCTACACCTTC,CASSLDLWGSIYGYTF
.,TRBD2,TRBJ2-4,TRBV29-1,TGCAGCGTTACACGGGAGGGGCGAGACATTCAGTACTTC,CSVTREGRDIQYF
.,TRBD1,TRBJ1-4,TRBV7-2,TGTGCCAGCAGCTTGCAGGGGGCGTGGGAAAAACTGTTTTTT,CASSLQGAWEKLFF
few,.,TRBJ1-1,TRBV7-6,TGTGCCGTCGGGAAGGGGCAGGACACTGAAGCTTTCTTT,CAVGKGQDTEAFF
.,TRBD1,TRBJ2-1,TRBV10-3,TGTGCCATCGGCCCGACAGGGCAGGGCTCCTACAATGAGCAGTTCTTC,CAIGPTGQGSYNEQFF
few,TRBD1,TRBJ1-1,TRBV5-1,TGCGCCAGCAGCCAACGGACAGGGGGCACTGAAGCTTTCTTT,CASSQRTGGTEAFF
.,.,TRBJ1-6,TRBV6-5,TGTGCCAGCAGTTTACAGGTCCAGGGATCACCCCTCCACTTT,CASSLQVQGSPLHF
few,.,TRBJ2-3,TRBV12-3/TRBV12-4,TGTGCCAGCAGCCCCACCGGGGGCGCACTCACAGATACGCAGTATTTT,CASSPTGGALTDTQYF
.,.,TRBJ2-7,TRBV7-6,TGTGCCAGCAGCCCTAACTGGCAGTCCTACGAGCAGTACTTC,CASSPNWQSYEQYF
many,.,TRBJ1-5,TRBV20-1,TGCAGTGCTAGTAGGGGGGTCCAGCCCCAGCATTTT,CSASRGVQPQHF
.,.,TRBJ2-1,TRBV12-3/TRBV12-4,TGTGCCAGCAGTTGGTCCCTTGCAATCGGGACCCCGAGGGGCAATGAGCAGTTCTTC,CASSWSLAIGTPRGNEQFF
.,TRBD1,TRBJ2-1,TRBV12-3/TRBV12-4,TGTGCCAGCAGAAAGCCCGGGACAGGGGGCAGAGAGCAGTTCTTC,CASRKPGTGGREQFF
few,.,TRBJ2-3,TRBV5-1,TGCGCCAGCAGCCCTCCTAGTCCGGGGGCGGCAGATACGCAGTATTTT,CASSPPSPGAADTQYF
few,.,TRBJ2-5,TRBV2,TGTGCCAGCGGGAGTACAGGGCCCCTCCAGGCAGTAGGGGAGACCCAGTACTTC,CASGSTGPLQAVGETQYF
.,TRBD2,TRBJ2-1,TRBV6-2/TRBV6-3,TGTGCCAGCAGTTACGGGGGGGCCTACAATGAGCAGTTCTTC,CASSYGGAYNEQFF
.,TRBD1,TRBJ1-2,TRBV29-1,TGCAGCGTTCTACCGGGACAGGGGGCTTACCGCTATGGCTACACCTTC,CSVLPGQGAYRYGYTF
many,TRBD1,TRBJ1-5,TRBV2,TGTGCCAGCAGTGGACAGGGGGCATTTCAGCCCCAGCATTTT,CASSGQGAFQPQHF
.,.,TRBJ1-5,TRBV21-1,TGTGCCAGCAGCGGCGGACAAAATAGCAATCAGCCCCAGCATTTT,CASSGGQNSNQPQHF
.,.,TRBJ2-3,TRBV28,TGTGCCAGCAGTCCCTATTGGTACGATACGCAGTATTTT,CASSPYWYDTQYF
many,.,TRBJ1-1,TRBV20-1,TGCAGTGCTAGAGAAAGGGGAGGCACTGAAGCTTTCTTT,CSARERGGTEAFF
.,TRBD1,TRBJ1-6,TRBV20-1,TGCAGTGCTAGATTCTCTGGCCCCGGGACAGGGGTTTCACCCCTCCACTTT,CSARFSGPGTGVSPLHF
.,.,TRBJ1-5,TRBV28,TGTGCCAGCAGTTTAACGACAAGGGGCCATCAGCCCCAGCATTTT,CASSLTTRGHQPQHF